This TCR beta chain emerged from a study of OX40 agonist ivuxolimab in advanced cancers. Study-wide context: Ivuxolimab is an agonistic anti-OX40 (CD134) antibody, and patients were treated with it. Findings and limits, study-wide: Some nonresponders additionally presented with little normalized T-cell clonal expansion. The study found that CD8+ T cells averaged more expanded clones than CD4+.

Libraries were prepared by immunoSEQ multiplex PCR; TCRdb keeps only in-frame clonotypes and omits some of them. The sample records 68,000 or so clones, over 80% being singletons. V lost 8 bases, J lost 4 bases, and 15 bases stayed unmatched. Germline-derived CDR1 and CDR2 are MDHEN and SYDVKM. The CDR3 contains 16 residues. Only a few counts were recorded for this clone. No antigen is known for it. Baseline was the first blood sampling point, followed by cycle 4 day 1 and cycle 7 day 1. The sample in question was CD4+ or CD8+ T cells sorted from blood, obtained in a trial of the OX40 agonist ivuxolimab. The receptor's source is an adult with an advanced solid tumor such as melanoma, head and neck, liver or kidney cancer. This rearrangement joins TRBV28 to TRBJ1-1, with 8 bases that match TRBD1. The CDR3 region is CASRMPPGGRVTEAFF. CDR3 nucleotides: TGTGCCAGCCGAATGCCGCCAGGGGGCAGGGTCACTGAAGCTTTCTTT.